This passage covers 15 T cell receptor beta chains from one sample sequenced in a study of blood T cell repertoires in COVID-19. The assay was immunoSEQ multiplex PCR, and TCRdb's table has in-frame clones only and misses some. Of around 44,000 clones listed, 92% are singletons. Material for sequencing was peripheral blood. All receptors derive from a human donor in a cohort sampled during active COVID-19.

This chain connects TRBV18 to TRBJ2-1, with TRBD1 matching 7 bases. Trimming removed 3 bases from V and 9 bases from J; junction bases left unmatched: 2. CDR3 size: 12 residues. Looked up from germline, CDR1 is KGHSH and CDR2 is LQKENI. The CDR3 loop reads CASSPTGAEQFF. CDR3 nucleotides: TGTGCCAGCTCACCCACAGGGGCTGAGCAGTTCTTC.

This rearrangement joins TRBV5-1 to TRBJ1-2, with no clear D. The V gene lost 5 bases and the J gene lost 4 bases, with 6 bases spanning the gap. The germline V gene has CDR1 SGHRS and CDR2 YFSETQ. The CDR3 runs to 11 residues. CDR3 sequence (DNA): TGCGCCAGCAGGGAGGGCTATGGCTACACCTTC. Protein sequence: CASREGYGYTF.

The V call is TRBV19, the J call TRBJ1-3; a possible D gene is TRBD1 (6 bases). The ends were cut back, 6 bases at V and 0 bases at J, with 12 bases in the middle. The CDR3 contains 15 residues. The germline gives CDR1 LNHDA, CDR2 SQIVND (reference sequence). CDR3 in amino acids: CASSTGRGSGNTIYF. CDR3 coding DNA: TGTGCCAGTAGCACCGGCAGGGGCTCTGGAAACACCATATATTTT.

This clone has more than one count but fewer than ten. The chain carries TRBV6-5 and TRBJ1-1; D possibly corresponds to TRBD1 (6 bases). In germline, CDR1 is MNHEY, CDR2 SVGAGI. This CDR3 contains 15 residues. V was clipped by 0 bases and J by 1 base, with 9 bases between them. The CDR3 sequence is CASSYSQGKNTEAFF. Here the CDR3 DNA reads TGTGCCAGCAGTTACTCTCAGGGGAAGAACACTGAAGCTTTCTTT.

This clone was observed a single time. The V and J genes are TRBV6-4 and TRBJ2-7, with a possible D match to TRBD2 (5 bases). This CDR3 has 15 residues. Trimming removed 2 bases from V and 3 bases from J, with 14 bases in between. Germline V gene data show CDR1 as MRHNA and CDR2 as SNTAGT. The CDR3 protein is CASSDAGPLHYEQYF. The CDR3, as DNA: TGTGCCAGCAGTGACGCGGGCCCTCTCCACTACGAGCAGTACTTC.

The chain links TRBV12-5 to TRBJ2-2, with 8 nucleotides matching TRBD1. Germline assignment: CDR1 LGHNT and CDR2 FRNRAP. The J segment lost 5 bases and the V segment lost 4 bases, leaving 9 bases of the junction unmatched. The CDR3 totals 16 residues. CDR3 DNA sequence: TGTGCTAGTGGTTATGACTTTTGGGACAGGACCGGGGAGCTGTTTTTT. It specifies CASGYDFWDRTGELFF.

J is TRBJ1-4 and V is TRBV7-2, with D uncertain. Germline V gene data show CDR1 as SGHTA and CDR2 as FQGNSA. The CDR3 extends over 15 amino acids. Trimming cost V 6 bases and J 3 bases, with 14 bases left between them. CDR3 protein: CASRGGGRANEKLFF. The CDR3 DNA reads TGTGCCAGCAGAGGCGGAGGGAGGGCTAATGAAAAACTGTTTTTT.

The chain couples TRBV6-5 to TRBJ2-7, with a weak D call TRBD1 (7 bases). V lost 7 bases and J 4 bases, leaving 17 bases between the germline ends. The length of the CDR3 is 14 residues. CDR1 and CDR2 from the germline V gene are MNHEY and SVGAGI. CDR3 nucleotide sequence: TGTGCCAGCACCCGAGGGGCAGGGGGGTACGAGCAGTACTTC. This gives the protein CASTRGAGGYEQYF.

The chain combines TRBV9 with TRBJ1-3, with a possible D match to TRBD1 (5 bases). The germline V gene has CDR1 SGDLS and CDR2 YYNGEE. V lost 4 bases and J 3 bases, leaving 17 bases between the germline ends. The CDR3 runs 16 residues. CDR3 nucleotides: TGTGCCAGCAGCACGAGCGGGACCCTCGGTGGAAACACCATATATTTT. This codes for CASSTSGTLGGNTIYF.

Written as DNA, the CDR3 is TGTGCCAGCACCCCTCGCGGACAGCCCTACACTGAAGCTTTCTTT. Translated, it gives CASTPRGQPYTEAFF. The chain uses TRBV25-1 and TRBJ1-1; TRBD1 might be the D (6 bases). Germline V lookup: CDR1 MGHDK, CDR2 SYGVNS. V lost 7 bases, J lost 3 bases, and 18 bases lay in between. There are 15 residues in the CDR3. The full variable domain, in which reference TRBV25-1 and TRBJ1-1 provide the parts outside the CDR3, is EADIYQTPRYLVIGTGKKITLECSQTMGHDKMYWYQQDPGMELHLIHYSYGVNSTEKGDLSSESTVSRIRTEHFPLTLESARPSHTSQYLCASTPRGQPYTEAFFGQGTRLTVV.

V gene TRBV24-1 combines with J gene TRBJ2-3; 7 positions match TRBD2. CDR1 KGHDR and CDR2 SFDVKD come from the germline V gene. Trimming took 5 bases from V and 1 from J; bases not matched to a gene: 2. This CDR3 is built from 14 residues. The CDR3 loop is CATSVTSGTDTQYF. CDR3 sequence (DNA): TGTGCCACCAGTGTAACTAGCGGCACAGATACGCAGTATTTT.

The chain has TRBV6-2 or TRBV6-3 and TRBJ2-3; 7 nucleotides agree with TRBD2. CDR3 length: 21 residues. V shed 4 bases, J shed 1 base, and the junction held 23 bases outside the gene matches. Germline assignment: CDR1 MNHEY and CDR2 SVGEGT. The CDR3 here is CASSWLRRSSGLRGGTDTQYF. The DNA for the CDR3 is TGTGCCAGCAGTTGGCTACGGAGATCTAGCGGTCTAAGGGGTGGCACAGATACGCAGTATTTT.

This rearrangement joins TRBV7-2 to TRBJ2-7; 13 bases are a match to TRBD2. CDR1 is SGHTA and CDR2 is FQGNSA in the germline V gene. V lost 5 bases and J lost 4; bases outside the gene matches: 8. This CDR3 comprises 16 residues. The DNA for the CDR3 is TGTGCCAGCAGCATCCGGACTAGCGGGAGTGTTTACGAGCAGTACTTC. Residues: CASSIRTSGSVYEQYF. The variable domain in full, completed from reference TRBV7-2 and TRBJ2-7, reads GAGVSQSPSNKVTEKGKDVELRCDPISGHTALYWYRQSLGQGLEFLIYFQGNSAPDKSGLPSDRFSAERTGGSVSTLTIQRTQQEDSAVYLCASSIRTSGSVYEQYFGPGTRLTVT.

The chain recombines TRBV30 with TRBJ1-4; no firm D call. This CDR3 has 14 residues. V was shortened by 0 bases and J by 1 base, with 6 bases between the two germline ends. Germline values: CDR1 GTSNPN, CDR2 SVGIG (reference sequence). CDR3 in amino acids: CAWSVAGTNEKLFF. The CDR3 DNA reads as TGTGCCTGGAGTGTAGCAGGAACTAATGAAAAACTGTTTTTT. Complete variable domain (other parts from reference TRBV30 and TRBJ1-4): SQTIHQWPATLVQPVGSPLSLECTVEGTSNPNLYWYRQAAGRGLQLLFYSVGIGQISSEVPQNLSASRPQDRQFILSSKKLLLSDSGFYLCAWSVAGTNEKLFFGSGTQLSVL.

The chain combines TRBV2 with TRBJ1-6, with TRBD1 matching over 8 bases. Trimming at V came to 6 bases and at J to 6 bases, leaving 1 base not matched to a gene. Per the germline V gene, CDR1 is SNHLY and CDR2 is FYNNEI. The CDR3 is 13 residues long. In nucleotides, the CDR3 is TGTGCCAGCAGCGGACAGGGTAATTCACCCCTCCACTTT. It is translated as CASSGQGNSPLHF.